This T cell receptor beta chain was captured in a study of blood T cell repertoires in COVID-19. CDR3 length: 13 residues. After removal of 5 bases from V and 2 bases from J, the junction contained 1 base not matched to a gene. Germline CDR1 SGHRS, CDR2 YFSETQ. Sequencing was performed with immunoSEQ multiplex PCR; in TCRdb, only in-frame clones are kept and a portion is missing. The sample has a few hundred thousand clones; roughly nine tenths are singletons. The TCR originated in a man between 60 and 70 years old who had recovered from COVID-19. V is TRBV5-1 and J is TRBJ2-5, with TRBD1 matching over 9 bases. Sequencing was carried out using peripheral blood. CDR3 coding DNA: TGCGCCAGCAGGACAGGGGGTCAAGAGACCCAGTACTTC. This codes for CASRTGGQETQYF.